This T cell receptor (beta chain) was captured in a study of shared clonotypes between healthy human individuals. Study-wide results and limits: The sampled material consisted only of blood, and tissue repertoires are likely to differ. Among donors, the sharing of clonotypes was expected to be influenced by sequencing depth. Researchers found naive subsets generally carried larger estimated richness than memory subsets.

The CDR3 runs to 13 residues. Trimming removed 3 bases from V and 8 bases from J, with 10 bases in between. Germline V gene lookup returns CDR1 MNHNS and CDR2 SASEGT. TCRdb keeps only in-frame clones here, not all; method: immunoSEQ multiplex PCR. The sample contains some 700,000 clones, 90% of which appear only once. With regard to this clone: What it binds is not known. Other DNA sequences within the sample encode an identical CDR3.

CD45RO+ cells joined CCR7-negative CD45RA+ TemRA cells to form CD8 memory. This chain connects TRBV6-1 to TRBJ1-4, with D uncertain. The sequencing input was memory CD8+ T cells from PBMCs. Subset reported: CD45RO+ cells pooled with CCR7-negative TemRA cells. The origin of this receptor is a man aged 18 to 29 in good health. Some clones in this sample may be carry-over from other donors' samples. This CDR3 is CASSDRVNEKLFF. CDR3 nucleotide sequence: TGTGCCAGCAGTGATAGGGTTAACGAAAAACTGTTTTTT.